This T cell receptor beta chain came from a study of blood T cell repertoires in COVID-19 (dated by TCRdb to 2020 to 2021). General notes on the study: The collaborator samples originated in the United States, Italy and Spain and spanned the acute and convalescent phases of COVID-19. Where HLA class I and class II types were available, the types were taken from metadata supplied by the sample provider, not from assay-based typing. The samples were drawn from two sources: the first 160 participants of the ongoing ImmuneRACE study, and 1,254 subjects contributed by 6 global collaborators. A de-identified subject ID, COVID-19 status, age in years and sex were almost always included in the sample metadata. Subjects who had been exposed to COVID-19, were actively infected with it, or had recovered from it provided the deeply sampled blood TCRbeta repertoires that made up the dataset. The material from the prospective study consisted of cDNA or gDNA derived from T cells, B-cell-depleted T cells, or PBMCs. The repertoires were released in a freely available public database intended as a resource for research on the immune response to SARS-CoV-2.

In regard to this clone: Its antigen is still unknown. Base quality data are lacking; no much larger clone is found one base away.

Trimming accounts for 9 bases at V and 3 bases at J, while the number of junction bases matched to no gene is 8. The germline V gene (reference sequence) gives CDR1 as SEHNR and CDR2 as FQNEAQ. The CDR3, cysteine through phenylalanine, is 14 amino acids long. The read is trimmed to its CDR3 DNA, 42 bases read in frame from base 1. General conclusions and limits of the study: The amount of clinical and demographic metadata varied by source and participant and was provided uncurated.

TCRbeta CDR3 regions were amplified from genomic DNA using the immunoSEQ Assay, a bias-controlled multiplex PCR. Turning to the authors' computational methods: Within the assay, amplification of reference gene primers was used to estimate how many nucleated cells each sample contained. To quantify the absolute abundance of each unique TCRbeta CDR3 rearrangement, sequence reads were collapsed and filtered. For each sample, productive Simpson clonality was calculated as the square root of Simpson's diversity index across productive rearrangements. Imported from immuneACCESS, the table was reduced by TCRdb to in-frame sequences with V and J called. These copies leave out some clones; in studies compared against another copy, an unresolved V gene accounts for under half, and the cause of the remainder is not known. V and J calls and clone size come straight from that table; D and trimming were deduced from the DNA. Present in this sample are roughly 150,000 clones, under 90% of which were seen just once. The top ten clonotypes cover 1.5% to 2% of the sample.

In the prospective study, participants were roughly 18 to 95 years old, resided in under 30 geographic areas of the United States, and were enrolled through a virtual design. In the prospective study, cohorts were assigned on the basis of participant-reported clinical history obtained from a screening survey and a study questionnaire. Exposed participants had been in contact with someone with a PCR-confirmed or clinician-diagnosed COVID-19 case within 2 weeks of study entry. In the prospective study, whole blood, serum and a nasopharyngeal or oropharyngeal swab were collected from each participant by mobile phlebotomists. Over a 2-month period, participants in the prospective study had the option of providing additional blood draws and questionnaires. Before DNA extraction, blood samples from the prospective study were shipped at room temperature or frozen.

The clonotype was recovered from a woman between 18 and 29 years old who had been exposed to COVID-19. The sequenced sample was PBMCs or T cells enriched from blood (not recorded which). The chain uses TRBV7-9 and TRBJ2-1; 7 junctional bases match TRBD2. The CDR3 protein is CARSPGGDYNEQFF. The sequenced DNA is TGTGCCAGATCGCCGGGGGGAGACTACAATGAGCAGTTCTTC.